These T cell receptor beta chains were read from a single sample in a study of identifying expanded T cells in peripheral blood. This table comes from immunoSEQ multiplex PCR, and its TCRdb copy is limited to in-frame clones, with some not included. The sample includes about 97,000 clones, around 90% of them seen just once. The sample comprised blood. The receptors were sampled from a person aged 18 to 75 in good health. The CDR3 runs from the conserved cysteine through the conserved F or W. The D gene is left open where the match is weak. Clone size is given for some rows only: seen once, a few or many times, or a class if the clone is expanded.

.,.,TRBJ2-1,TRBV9,TGTGCCAGCAGCGTAGTGGGCAGCTTGCTTTACAATGAGCAGTTCTTC,CASSVVGSLLYNEQFF
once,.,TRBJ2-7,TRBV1,TGCACCAGCCCCCTTGAGACAGAACTCCGGGGGTCCTACGAGCAGTACTTC,CTSPLETELRGSYEQYF
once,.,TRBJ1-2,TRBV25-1,TGTGCCAGCAGCGGCGCAGGGCAGGGCCCCTATGGCTACACCTTC,CASSGAGQGPYGYTF
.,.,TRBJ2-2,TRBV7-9,TGTGCCAGCAGCTTAAGTCCTAAGGCCACCGGGGAGCTGTTTTTT,CASSLSPKATGELFF
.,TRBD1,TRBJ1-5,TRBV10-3,TGTGCCATCAGTGCCGATCGACAGGGGTCTCAGCCCCAGCATTTT,CAISADRQGSQPQHF
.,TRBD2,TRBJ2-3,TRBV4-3,TGCGCCAGCAGCCAAGAGTGGGCCGGGGGGTATTACACAGATACGCAGTATTTT,CASSQEWAGGYYTDTQYF
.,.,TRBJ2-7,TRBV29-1,TGCAGCGTTACTGACAGATTCTACGAGCAGTACTTC,CSVTDRFYEQYF
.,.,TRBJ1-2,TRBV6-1,TGTGCCAGCAGTGAAGTAAGGTCTATAGATGGCTACACCTTC,CASSEVRSIDGYTF
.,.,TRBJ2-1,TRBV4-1,TGCGCCAGCAGCCAAGAGTCGGAGGGGCTCAATGAGCAGTTCTTC,CASSQESEGLNEQFF
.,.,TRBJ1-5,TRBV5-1,TGCGCCAGCAGCTTGGGCACTGCGAAGGAGCCCCAGCATTTT,CASSLGTAKEPQHF
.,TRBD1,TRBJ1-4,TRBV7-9,TGTGCCAGCAGCACCAGGACAGGGGGAGAAAAACTGTTTTTT,CASSTRTGGEKLFF
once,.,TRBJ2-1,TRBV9,TGTGCCAGCAGCGTAGAAAGGGCTCAGGATGAGCAGTTCTTC,CASSVERAQDEQFF
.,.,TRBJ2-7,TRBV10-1,TGCGCCAGCCCGGCCCCCCCTCTAGCGATCGACGAGCAGTACTTC,CASPAPPLAIDEQYF
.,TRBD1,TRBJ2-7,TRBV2,TGTGCCAGCGAACGGACAGGGACCTACGAGCAGTACTTC,CASERTGTYEQYF
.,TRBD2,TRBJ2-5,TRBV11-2,TGTGCCAGCAGCCAGACTAGCGGGGGGTACGAGACCCAGTACTTC,CASSQTSGGYETQYF
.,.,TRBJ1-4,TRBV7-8,TGTGCCAGCAGCTTACTTCTCAATGAAAAACTGTTTTTT,CASSLLLNEKLFF
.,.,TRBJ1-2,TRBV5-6,TGTGCCAGCAGCTTGTATCTTGGGAGCTATGGCTACACCTTC,CASSLYLGSYGYTF
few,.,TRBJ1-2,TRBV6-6,TGTGCCAGCACCTCTTATGGGGCAGGGTCGGGCTACACCTTC,CASTSYGAGSGYTF
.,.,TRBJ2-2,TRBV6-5,TGTGCCAGCAGTTACTCCCCCACCGGGGAGCTGTTTTTT,CASSYSPTGELFF
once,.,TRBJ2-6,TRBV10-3,TGTGCCATCAGTGAGTCGGTGGCGGTGGGCTCTGGGGCCAACGTCCTGACTTTC,CAISESVAVGSGANVLTF
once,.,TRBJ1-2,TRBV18,TGTGCCAGCTCACCGTCTGGGGGGCAGGACTATGGCTACACCTTC,CASSPSGGQDYGYTF
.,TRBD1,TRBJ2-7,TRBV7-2,TGTGCCAGCAGCTTCCGGGACAGCCGCTCCTACGAGCAGTACTTC,CASSFRDSRSYEQYF
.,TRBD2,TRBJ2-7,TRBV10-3,TGTGCCATCGGGGAGGGAACAGGCTACGAGCAGTACTTC,CAIGEGTGYEQYF
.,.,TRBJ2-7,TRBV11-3,TGTGCCAGCAGCCGAGGAAGTTTCTACGAGCAGTACTTC,CASSRGSFYEQYF
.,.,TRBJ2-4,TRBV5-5,TGTGCCAGCAGCTTTTCCGACCCGGGACAAGTTCAGTACTTC,CASSFSDPGQVQYF
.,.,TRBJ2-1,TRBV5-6,TGTGCCAGCAGCTCCGATTTAGGACCAGTCTACAATGAGCAGTTCTTC,CASSSDLGPVYNEQFF
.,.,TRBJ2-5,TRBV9,TGTGCCAGCAGCGTAGAAACGATGGGACGCAGCCAAGAGACCCAGTACTTC,CASSVETMGRSQETQYF
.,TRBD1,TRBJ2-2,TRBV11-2,TGTGCCAGCAGCTTAGTTACGGGACAGGTCCACACCGGGGAGCTGTTTTTT,CASSLVTGQVHTGELFF
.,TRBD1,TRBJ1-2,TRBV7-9,TGTGCCAGCAGCGAAGGACAGGGCAGCTCAACTAACTATGGCTACACCTTC,CASSEGQGSSTNYGYTF
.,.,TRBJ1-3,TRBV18,TGTGCCAGCTCACCTTCGGACAGTTCCTCTGGAAACACCATATATTTT,CASSPSDSSSGNTIYF
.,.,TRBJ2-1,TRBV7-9,TGTGCCAGCAGCTTCCTGGACAGCTCCTACAATGAGCAGTTCTTC,CASSFLDSSYNEQFF
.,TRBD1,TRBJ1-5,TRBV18,TGTGCCAGCTCACCGGGACAGGGCTTATTTCAGCCCCAGCATTTT,CASSPGQGLFQPQHF
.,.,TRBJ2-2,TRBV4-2,TGTGCCAGCAGCCAGCGGAGGGACCCCGGGGAGCTGTTTTTT,CASSQRRDPGELFF
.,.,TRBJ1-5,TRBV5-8,TGTGCCAGCAGCTTAGGGGTGTCAAATCAGCCCCAGCATTTT,CASSLGVSNQPQHF
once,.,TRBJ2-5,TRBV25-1,TGTGCCAGCAGTGTGAGCGGGACCCAGTACTTC,CASSVSGTQYF
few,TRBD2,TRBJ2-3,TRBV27,TGTGCCAGCAGTTTAGGAGGCGGGGGGTACACAGATACGCAGTATTTT,CASSLGGGGYTDTQYF
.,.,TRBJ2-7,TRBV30,TGTGCCTGGAGTATCGGGGTTGGGGCGGGCGAGCAGTACTTC,CAWSIGVGAGEQYF
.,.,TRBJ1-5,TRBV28,TGTGCCAGCAGTATCCTTACCTATCAGCCCCAGCATTTT,CASSILTYQPQHF
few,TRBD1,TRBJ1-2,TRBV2,TGTGCCAGCAGTGAAGCGCTTCGGGACAGAACCTATGGCTACACCTTC,CASSEALRDRTYGYTF
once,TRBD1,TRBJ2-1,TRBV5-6,TGTGCCAGCAGCATTTCAGGGGGCGTCCACAATGAGCAGTTCTTC,CASSISGGVHNEQFF
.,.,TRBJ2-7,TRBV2,TGTGCCAGCACACGTTGGGGAACCCGCTACGAGCAGTACTTC,CASTRWGTRYEQYF
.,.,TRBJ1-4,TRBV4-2,TGTGCCAGCAGCCAAAGCGGAGGACCGGGGGATGAAAAACTGTTTTTT,CASSQSGGPGDEKLFF
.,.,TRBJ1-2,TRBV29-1,TGCAGCGTTGGGAGTGACTATGGCTACACCTTC,CSVGSDYGYTF
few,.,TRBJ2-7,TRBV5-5,TGTGCCAGCAGCTTGGACGGGCAGTACGAGCAGTACTTC,CASSLDGQYEQYF
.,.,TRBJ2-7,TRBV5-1,TGCGCCAGCAGCTATAAACCGGGACAAACGGCCCTCTACGAGCAGTACTTC,CASSYKPGQTALYEQYF
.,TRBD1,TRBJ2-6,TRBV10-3,TGTGCCATCAGTGACGTGGGGCAGGGGGCCTCTGGGGCCAACGTCCTGACTTTC,CAISDVGQGASGANVLTF
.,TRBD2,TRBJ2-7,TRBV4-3,TGCGCCAGCAGCCAAGATCGATGGGCGGCGGGGGGGTACGAGCAGTACTTC,CASSQDRWAAGGYEQYF
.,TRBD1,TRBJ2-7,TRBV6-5,TGTGCCAGCAGTTACATGGGACAGGGGCACTACGAGCAGTACTTC,CASSYMGQGHYEQYF
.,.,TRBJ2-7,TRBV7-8,TGTGCCAGCAGCGGAGGGACAGCCTACGAGCAGTACTTC,CASSGGTAYEQYF
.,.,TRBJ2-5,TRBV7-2,TGTGCCAGCAGCCACGATTTTGCGGGGGCGAGGGAGACCCAGTACTTC,CASSHDFAGARETQYF
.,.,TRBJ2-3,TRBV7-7,TGTGCCAGCAGCTTAGGTGGGGGGGCCTCAGATACGCAGTATTTT,CASSLGGGASDTQYF
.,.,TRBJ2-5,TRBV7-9,TGTGCCAGCAGCCCCCTTGAGGGCGTCCAAGAGACCCAGTACTTC,CASSPLEGVQETQYF
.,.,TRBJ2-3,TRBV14,TGTGCCAGCAGCCGACTCTTCTCCCGCGGGGATACGCAGTATTTT,CASSRLFSRGDTQYF
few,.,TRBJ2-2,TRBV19,TGTGCCCGTACAATGAGGACGGGGTCGCACACCGGGGAGCTGTTTTTT,CARTMRTGSHTGELFF
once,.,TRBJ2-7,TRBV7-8,TGTGCCAGCAGCTGGGGGGTGGTGCAGTACTTC,CASSWGVVQYF
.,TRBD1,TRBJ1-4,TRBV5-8,TGCGCCAGCAGCCAGGACACAGGGGACGAAAAACTGTTTTTT,CASSQDTGDEKLFF
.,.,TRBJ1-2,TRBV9,TGTGCCAGCAGCGCCGGGACCCATGGCTACACCTTC,CASSAGTHGYTF
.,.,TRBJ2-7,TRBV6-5,TGTGCCAGCAGTTACTCCCGTGCCCTTTACGAGCAGTACTTC,CASSYSRALYEQYF
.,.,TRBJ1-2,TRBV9,TGTGCCAGCAGCGTAGCCCCCCACGGAGGGATCTATGGCTACACCTTC,CASSVAPHGGIYGYTF